This T cell receptor beta chain was sequenced for a study of blood T cell repertoires in COVID-19. About the study: Samples representing acute and convalescent COVID-19 were sourced from the United States, Italy and Spain. Nucleic acid was either cDNA or gDNA, and it came from T cells, B-cell-depleted T cells, or PBMCs.

CDR3 length: 18 amino acids. Germline V CDR1 and CDR2: KGHDR, SFDVKD. The V and J ends lost 3 bases and 2 bases, in that order; junction bases with no gene match: 14. Per the authors' pipeline: Amplification of reference gene primers provided the estimated nucleated cell counts. Using immunoSEQ multiplex PCR, the repertoire was profiled, and TCRdb retains in-frame clones only, with some absent. V and J calls plus clone size are reproduced from that table; the DNA served to infer D and trimming. The repertoire consists of about 440,000 clones, with around 89% occurring once and the leading ten covering over 4%.

This receptor was obtained from a woman in her twenties or thirties with acute or convalescent COVID-19. Sample: peripheral blood. The chain carries TRBV24-1 and TRBJ2-5; TRBD2 matches 7 bases. This CDR3 is CATSDPSGSAGEQETQYF. DNA for the CDR3: TGTGCCACCAGTGATCCGTCGGGGTCGGCGGGGGAGCAAGAGACCCAGTACTTC.